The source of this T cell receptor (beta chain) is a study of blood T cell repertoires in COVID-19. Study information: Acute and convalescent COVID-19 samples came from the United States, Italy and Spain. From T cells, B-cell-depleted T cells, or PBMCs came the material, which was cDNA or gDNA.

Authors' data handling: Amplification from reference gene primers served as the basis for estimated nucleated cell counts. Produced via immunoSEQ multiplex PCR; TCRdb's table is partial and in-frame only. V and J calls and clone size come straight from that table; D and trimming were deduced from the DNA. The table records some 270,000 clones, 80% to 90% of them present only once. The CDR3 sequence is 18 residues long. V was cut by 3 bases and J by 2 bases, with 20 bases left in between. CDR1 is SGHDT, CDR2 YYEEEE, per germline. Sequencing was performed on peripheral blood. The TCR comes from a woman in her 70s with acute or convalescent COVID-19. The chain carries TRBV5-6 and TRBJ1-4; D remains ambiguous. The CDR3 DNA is TGTGCCAGCAGCTCAGATGGATCTTCGGGGATTACTAATGAAAAACTGTTTTTT. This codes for CASSSDGSSGITNEKLFF.